The rows below give T cell receptor beta chains drawn from one sample of a study of blood T cell repertoires in COVID-19. TCRdb's copy holds only in-frame clones and misses some; the assay was immunoSEQ multiplex PCR. Altogether roughly 99,000 clones are present, approximately 80% being singletons, with the ten largest covering approximately 4.3%. Sample: peripheral blood. The receptors come from a man between 65 and 80 years old with acute or convalescent COVID-19. Both conserved end residues are part of each CDR3. Each record gives: J gene, V gene, D gene, clone size, CDR3 DNA, CDR3 protein. A D gene is named only where the DNA matches it firmly. Not all rows give a size; the values are once, few, many and, for expanded clones, a class.

>TRBJ1-5|TRBV28|NA|NA
TGTGCCAGCAAGGGAGGGGGAAATCAGCCCCAGCATTTT
CASKGGGNQPQHF
>TRBJ1-1|TRBV18|NA|NA
TGTGCCAGCTCACCCCGGCCAGGGGAGACCACTGAAGCTTTCTTT
CASSPRPGETTEAFF
>TRBJ2-1|TRBV13|NA|NA
TGTGCCAGCAGCCCATTAAAAAGCTATAATGAGCAGTTCTTC
CASSPLKSYNEQFF
>TRBJ1-1|TRBV19|NA|NA
TGTGCCAGTAGTATTGGAGTGACAGACAACACTGAAGCTTTCTTT
CASSIGVTDNTEAFF
>TRBJ2-7|TRBV19|NA|NA
TGTGCCAGTAGGAAGGGGTTGGGATCCTACGAGCAGTACTTC
CASRKGLGSYEQYF
>TRBJ1-5|TRBV6-1|NA|NA
TGTGCCAGCAGTGAAGCGCTTCATCAGGTTATTAGCAATCAGCCCCAGCATTTT
CASSEALHQVISNQPQHF
>TRBJ1-1|TRBV5-1|TRBD1|NA
TGCGCCAGCAGCTTGGATGGGACAGGGGAGGAAGCTTTCTTT
CASSLDGTGEEAFF
>TRBJ2-1|TRBV6-4|TRBD1|NA
TGTGCCAGCAGTGAGGGACAGGGGATTGAGCAGTTCTTC
CASSEGQGIEQFF
>TRBJ2-2|TRBV19|TRBD2|once
TGTGCCACCGGGGGGGCAGCGAACACCGGGGAGCTGTTTTTT
CATGGAANTGELFF
>TRBJ2-7|TRBV5-1|TRBD1|NA
TGCGCCAGCAGCTCGGGACAGGGGGAGGGTGACGAGCAGTACTTC
CASSSGQGEGDEQYF
>TRBJ1-5|TRBV13|NA|NA
TGTGCCAGCAGCTTAGGATTGGCAGGGAATCAGCCCCAGCATTTT
CASSLGLAGNQPQHF
>TRBJ2-3|TRBV7-2|TRBD2|NA
TGTGCCAGCAGCCCGTCTAGCGGGGGGGCCCGTGGAAAAGATACGCAGTATTTT
CASSPSSGGARGKDTQYF
>TRBJ2-2|TRBV19|NA|NA
TGTGCCAGTGACCAGCAGGGGACCGGGGAGCTGTTTTTT
CASDQQGTGELFF
>TRBJ2-3|TRBV12-3/TRBV12-4|NA|NA
TGTGCCAGCTCGCAGGCAGATACGCAGTATTTT
CASSQADTQYF
>TRBJ1-6|TRBV6-5|NA|NA
TGTGCCAGCAGCGGGGGGTTGAATAATTCACCCCTCCACTTT
CASSGGLNNSPLHF
>TRBJ2-3|TRBV12-3/TRBV12-4|NA|NA
TGTGCCAGCAGCGACAGTCAAGATACGCAGTATTTT
CASSDSQDTQYF
>TRBJ1-1|TRBV19|NA|NA
TGTGCCAGTAGTAACCAGGTGAACACTGAAGCTTTCTTT
CASSNQVNTEAFF
>TRBJ2-4|TRBV25-1|NA|NA
TGTGCCAGCAGTGAATCCCTCCGTTTAGGGGTTCAGTACTTC
CASSESLRLGVQYF
>TRBJ1-4|TRBV7-9|NA|NA
TGTGCCAGCAGCCCCGGGTCGACTAATGAAAAACTGTTTTTT
CASSPGSTNEKLFF
>TRBJ1-2|TRBV18|NA|NA
TGTGCCAGCTCACCGTCAGGGGAAACCGGCTACACCTTC
CASSPSGETGYTF
>TRBJ2-1|TRBV6-2/TRBV6-3|TRBD1|NA
TGTGCCAGCAGTTACTCGGTAGGGGGCGTAACTGATGAGCAGTTCTTC
CASSYSVGGVTDEQFF
>TRBJ2-1|TRBV11-3|NA|NA
TGTGCCAGCAGCTTAGACCCGGGCTCCTACAATGAGCAGTTCTTC
CASSLDPGSYNEQFF
>TRBJ2-2|TRBV29-1|NA|NA
TGCAGCGTTGATAGGGGGGGAGACACCGGGGAGCTGTTTTTT
CSVDRGGDTGELFF
>TRBJ1-1|TRBV29-1|NA|NA
TGCAGCGTTGAACCAGCGGGAGACACTGAAGCTTTCTTT
CSVEPAGDTEAFF
>TRBJ2-7|TRBV29-1|TRBD1|NA
TGCAGTACAGGGGCGAGCTCCTACGAGCAGTACTTC
CSTGASSYEQYF
>TRBJ1-6|TRBV7-2|NA|NA
TGTGCCAGCAGCCCGGGAGGGAGCTCCTATAATTCACCCCTCCACTTT
CASSPGGSSYNSPLHF
>TRBJ2-2|TRBV6-5|NA|NA
TGTGCCAGCACTCGGGACTTCGCCAACACCGGGGAGCTGTTTTTT
CASTRDFANTGELFF
>TRBJ2-5|TRBV5-1|TRBD2|NA
TGCGCCAGCAGCCCGCGTTTCGGGGGGGCTCCAGAGACCCAGTACTTC
CASSPRFGGAPETQYF